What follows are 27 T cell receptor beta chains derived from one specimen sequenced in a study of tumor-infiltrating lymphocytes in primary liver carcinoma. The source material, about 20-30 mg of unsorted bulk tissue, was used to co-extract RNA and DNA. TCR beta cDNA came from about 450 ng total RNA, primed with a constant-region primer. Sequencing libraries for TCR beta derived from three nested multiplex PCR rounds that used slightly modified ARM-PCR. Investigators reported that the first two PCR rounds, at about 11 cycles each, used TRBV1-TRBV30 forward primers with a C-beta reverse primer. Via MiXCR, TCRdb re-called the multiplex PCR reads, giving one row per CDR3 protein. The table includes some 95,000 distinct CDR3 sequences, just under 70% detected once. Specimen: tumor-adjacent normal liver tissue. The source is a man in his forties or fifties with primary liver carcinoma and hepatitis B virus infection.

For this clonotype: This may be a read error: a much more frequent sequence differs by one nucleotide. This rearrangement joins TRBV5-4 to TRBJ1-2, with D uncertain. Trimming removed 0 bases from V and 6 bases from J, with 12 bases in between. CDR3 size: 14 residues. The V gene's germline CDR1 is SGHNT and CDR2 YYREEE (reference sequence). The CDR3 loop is CASSLDALLNGYTF. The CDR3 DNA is TGTGCCAGCAGCTTGGATGCCCTCTTGAATGGCTACACCTTC.

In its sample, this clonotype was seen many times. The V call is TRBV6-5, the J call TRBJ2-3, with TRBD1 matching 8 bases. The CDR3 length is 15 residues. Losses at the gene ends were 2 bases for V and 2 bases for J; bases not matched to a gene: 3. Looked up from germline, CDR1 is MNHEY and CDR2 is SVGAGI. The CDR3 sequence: CASSYRDRSTDTQYF. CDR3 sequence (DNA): TGTGCCAGCAGTTACCGGGACAGGTCCACAGATACGCAGTATTTT.

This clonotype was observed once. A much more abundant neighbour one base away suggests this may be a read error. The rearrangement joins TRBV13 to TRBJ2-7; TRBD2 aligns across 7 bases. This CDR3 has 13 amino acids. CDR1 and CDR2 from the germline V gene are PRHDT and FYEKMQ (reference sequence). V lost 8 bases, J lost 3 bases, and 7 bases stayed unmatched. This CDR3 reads CASSGRALYEQYF. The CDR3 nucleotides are TGTGCCAGCTCAGGGAGGGCCCTCTACGAGCAGTACTTC.

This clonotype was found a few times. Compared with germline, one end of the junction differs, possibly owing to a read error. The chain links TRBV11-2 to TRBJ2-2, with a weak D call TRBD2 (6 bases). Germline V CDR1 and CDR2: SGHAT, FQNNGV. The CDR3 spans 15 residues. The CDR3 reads CASSLFGGSVGELFF. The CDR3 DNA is TGTGCCAGTAGCTTATTCGGGGGTTCGGTCGGGGAGCTGTTTTTT.

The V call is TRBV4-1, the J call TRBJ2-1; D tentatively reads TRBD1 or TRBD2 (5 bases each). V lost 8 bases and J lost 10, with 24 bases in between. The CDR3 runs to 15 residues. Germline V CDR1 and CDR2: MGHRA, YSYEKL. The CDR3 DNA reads TGCGCCAGCGGCCGAGTTTCTAGCAGTTCAGGGGAGCAGTTCTTC. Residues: CASGRVSSSSGEQFF.

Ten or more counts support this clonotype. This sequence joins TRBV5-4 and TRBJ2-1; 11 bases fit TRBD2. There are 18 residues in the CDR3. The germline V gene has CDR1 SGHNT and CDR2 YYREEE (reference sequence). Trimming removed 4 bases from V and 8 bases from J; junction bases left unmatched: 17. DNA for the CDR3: TGTGCCAGCAGCGGACAGGGACCCCATAGCGGGAGGGCCCATGAGCAGTTCTTC. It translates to CASSGQGPHSGRAHEQFF.

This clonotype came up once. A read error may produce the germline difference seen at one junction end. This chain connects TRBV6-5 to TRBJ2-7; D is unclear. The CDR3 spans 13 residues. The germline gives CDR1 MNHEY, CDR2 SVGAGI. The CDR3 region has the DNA TGTGCCAACAGTTACGAGGATTCCTACGAGCAGTACTTC. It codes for CANSYEDSYEQYF.

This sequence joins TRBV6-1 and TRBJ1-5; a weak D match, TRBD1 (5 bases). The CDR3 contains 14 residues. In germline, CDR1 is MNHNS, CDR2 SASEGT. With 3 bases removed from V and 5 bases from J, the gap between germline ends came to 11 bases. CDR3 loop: CASSEGESDQPQHF. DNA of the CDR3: TGTGCCAGCAGTGAGGGGGAGTCGGATCAGCCCCAGCATTTT.

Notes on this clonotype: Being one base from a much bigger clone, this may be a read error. For the CDR3, the DNA is TGTGCCAGCAGCCCCCTGACTATCGGGAGGGGAGGGTACGAGCAGTACTTC. It specifies CASSPLTIGRGGYEQYF. This chain links TRBV6-5 with TRBJ2-7; 8 bases agree with TRBD2. This CDR3 contains 17 residues. J gave up 4 bases and V 6 bases, and 17 bases lay outside the gene matches. From germline, CDR1 is MNHEY and CDR2 SVGAGI.

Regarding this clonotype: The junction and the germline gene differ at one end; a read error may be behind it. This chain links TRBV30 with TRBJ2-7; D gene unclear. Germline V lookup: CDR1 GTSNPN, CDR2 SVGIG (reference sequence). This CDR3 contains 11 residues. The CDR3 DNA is TGTGCCTGGCGACCCGCCTACAAGCAGTACTTC. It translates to CAWRPAYKQYF.

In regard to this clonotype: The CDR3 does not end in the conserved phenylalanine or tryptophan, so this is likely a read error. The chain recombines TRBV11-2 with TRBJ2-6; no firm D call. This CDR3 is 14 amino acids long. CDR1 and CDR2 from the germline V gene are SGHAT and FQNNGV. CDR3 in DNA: TGTGCCTGCAGCATATTAAGTGGGGCCAACGTCCTGACTTTA. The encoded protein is CACSILSGANVLTL.

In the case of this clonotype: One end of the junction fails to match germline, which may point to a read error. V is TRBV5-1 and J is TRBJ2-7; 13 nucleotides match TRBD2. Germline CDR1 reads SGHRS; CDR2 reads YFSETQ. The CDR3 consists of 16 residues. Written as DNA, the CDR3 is TGCCCCAGCAGCCGTTCCGGACTAGCGGGAGACGGCGAGCAGTACTTC. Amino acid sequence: CPSSRSGLAGDGEQYF.

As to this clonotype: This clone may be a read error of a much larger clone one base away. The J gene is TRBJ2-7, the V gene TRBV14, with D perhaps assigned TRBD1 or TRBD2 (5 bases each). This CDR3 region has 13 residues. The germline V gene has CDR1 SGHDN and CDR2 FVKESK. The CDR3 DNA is TGTGACAGCAGTCGGGGCTACACCTACGAGCAGTACTTC. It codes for CDSSRGYTYEQYF.

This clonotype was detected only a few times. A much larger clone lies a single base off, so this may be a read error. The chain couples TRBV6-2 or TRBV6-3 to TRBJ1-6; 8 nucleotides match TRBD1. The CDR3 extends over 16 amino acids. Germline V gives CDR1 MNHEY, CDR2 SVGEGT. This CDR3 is CASNNPGRGQASLLHF. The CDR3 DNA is TGTGCCAGCAACAACCCTGGAAGGGGACAGGCGTCACTCCTCCACTTT.

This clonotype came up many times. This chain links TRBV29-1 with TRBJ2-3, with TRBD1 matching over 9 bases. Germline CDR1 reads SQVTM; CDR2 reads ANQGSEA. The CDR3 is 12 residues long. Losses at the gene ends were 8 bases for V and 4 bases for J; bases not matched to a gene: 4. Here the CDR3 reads CSTGTGSDTQYF. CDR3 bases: TGCAGCACCGGGACAGGGTCAGATACGCAGTATTTT.

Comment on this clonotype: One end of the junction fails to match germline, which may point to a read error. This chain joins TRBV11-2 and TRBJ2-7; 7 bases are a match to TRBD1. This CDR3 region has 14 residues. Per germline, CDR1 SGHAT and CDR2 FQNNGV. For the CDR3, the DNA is TGTGCCAGCTGCTTAGGGGGCGGCTCCTACGAGCAGTACTTC. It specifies CASCLGGGSYEQYF.

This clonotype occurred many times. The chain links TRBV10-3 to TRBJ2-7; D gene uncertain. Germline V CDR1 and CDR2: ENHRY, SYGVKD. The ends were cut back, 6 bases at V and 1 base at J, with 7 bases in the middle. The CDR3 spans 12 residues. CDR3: CAIRSASYEQYF. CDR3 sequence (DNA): TGTGCCATCAGATCGGCATCCTACGAGCAGTACTTC.

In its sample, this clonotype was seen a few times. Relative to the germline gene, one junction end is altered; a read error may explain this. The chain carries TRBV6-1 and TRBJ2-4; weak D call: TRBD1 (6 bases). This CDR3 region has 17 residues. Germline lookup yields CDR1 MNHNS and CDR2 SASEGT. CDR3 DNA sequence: TGTGCCAGCAGTGAAGAGGGGGTGTTCGTAGCCAAAAACATTCGGTACTTC. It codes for CASSEEGVFVAKNIRYF.

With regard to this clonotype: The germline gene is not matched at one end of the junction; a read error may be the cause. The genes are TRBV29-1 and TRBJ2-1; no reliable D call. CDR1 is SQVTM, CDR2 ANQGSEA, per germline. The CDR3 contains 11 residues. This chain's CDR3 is CSVAIHNEQFF. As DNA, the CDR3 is TGCAGTGTTGCAATTCACAATGAGCAGTTCTTC.

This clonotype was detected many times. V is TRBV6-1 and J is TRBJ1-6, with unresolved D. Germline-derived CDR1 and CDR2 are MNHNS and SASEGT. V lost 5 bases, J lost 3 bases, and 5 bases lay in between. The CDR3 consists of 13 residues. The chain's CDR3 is CASSTDYNSPLHF. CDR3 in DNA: TGTGCCAGCAGTACGGACTATAATTCACCCCTCCACTTT.

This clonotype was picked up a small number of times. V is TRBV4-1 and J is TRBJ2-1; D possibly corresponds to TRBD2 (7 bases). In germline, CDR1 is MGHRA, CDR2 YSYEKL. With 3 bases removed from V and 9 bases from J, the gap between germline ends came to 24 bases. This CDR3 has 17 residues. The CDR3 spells CASSQWDMGGPLIEQFF. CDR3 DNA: TGCGCCAGCAGCCAGTGGGACATGGGAGGGCCTCTCATTGAGCAGTTCTTC.

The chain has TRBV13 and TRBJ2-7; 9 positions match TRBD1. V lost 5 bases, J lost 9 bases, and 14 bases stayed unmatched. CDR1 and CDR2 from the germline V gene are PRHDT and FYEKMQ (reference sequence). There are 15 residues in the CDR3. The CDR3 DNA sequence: TGTGCCAGCAGCGCCTCTCTTGGGACAGGGAGCGGGCAGTACTTC. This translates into CASSASLGTGSGQYF. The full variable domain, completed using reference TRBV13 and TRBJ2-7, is AAGVIQSPRHLIKEKRETATLKCYPIPRHDTVYWYQQGPGQDPQFLISFYEKMQSDKGSIPDRFSAQQFSDYHSELNMSSLELGDSALYFCASSASLGTGSGQYFGPGTRLTVT.

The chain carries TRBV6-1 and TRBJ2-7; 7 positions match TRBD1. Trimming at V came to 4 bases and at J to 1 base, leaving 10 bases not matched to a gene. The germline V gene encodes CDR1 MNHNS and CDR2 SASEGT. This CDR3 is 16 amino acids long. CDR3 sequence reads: CASSGLGQRRSYEQYF. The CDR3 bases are TGTGCCAGCAGTGGGTTGGGACAGAGGAGATCCTACGAGCAGTACTTC.

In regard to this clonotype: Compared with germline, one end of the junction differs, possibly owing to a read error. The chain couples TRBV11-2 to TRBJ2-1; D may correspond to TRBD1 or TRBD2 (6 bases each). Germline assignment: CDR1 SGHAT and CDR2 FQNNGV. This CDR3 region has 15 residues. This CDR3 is CASGLGGSSYNELFF. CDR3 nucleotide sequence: TGTGCCAGCGGCTTAGGGGGGAGCTCCTACAATGAGCTGTTCTTC.

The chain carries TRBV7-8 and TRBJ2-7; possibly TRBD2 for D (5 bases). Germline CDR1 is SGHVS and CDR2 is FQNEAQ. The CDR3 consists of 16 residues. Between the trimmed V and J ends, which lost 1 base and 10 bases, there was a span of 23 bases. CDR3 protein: CASSLELACNSYVQYF. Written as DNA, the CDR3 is TGTGCCAGCAGCTTAGAATTAGCGTGTAACTCCTACGTACAGTACTTC.

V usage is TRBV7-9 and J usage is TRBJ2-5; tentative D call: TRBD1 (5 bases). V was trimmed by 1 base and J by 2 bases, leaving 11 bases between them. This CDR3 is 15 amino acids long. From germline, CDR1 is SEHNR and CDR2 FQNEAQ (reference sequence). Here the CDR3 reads CASSLGADKQETQYF. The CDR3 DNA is TGTGCCAGCAGCTTAGGTGCGGACAAACAAGAGACCCAGTACTTC.

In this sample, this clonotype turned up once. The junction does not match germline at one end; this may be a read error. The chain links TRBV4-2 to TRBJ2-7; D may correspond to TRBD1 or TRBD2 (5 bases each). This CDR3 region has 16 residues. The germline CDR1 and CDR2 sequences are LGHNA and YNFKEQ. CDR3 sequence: CASSPPTNGTPREPYF. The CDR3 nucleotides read TGTGCCAGCAGTCCCCCCACTAACGGGACCCCGAGGGAGCCGTACTTC.